This T cell receptor (beta chain) was found in a study of cytomegalovirus exposure and HLA in healthy donors. V gave up 0 bases and J gave up 6 bases; unmatched junction bases: 8. The CDR3 is 16 residues long. Looked up from germline, CDR1 is SGDLS and CDR2 is YYNGEE. Study results and caveats: Presence/absence analyses assumed roughly uniform sequencing depth across donors. Accounts indicate the classifier identified cytomegalovirus status with strong specificity and sensitivity. V- and J-gene trimming in TCR beta was tied to a missense DCLRE1C variant by an analysis performed later.

Primers: 60 Vbeta forward and 13 Jbeta reverse. Sequenced by immunoSEQ multiplex PCR; TCRdb stores in-frame clones only, minus some. The repertoire holds about 170,000 clones, with 80% to 90% as singletons. As regards this clone: The antigen is not known.

The V call is TRBV9, the J call TRBJ2-2; 7 bases align to TRBD1. The sample taken for sequencing was PBMCs. The source is a girl between 10 and 17 years old in good health and CMV-seropositive. The CDR3 sequence: CASSVDWTGIPGELFF. The CDR3 region has the DNA TGTGCCAGCAGCGTAGACTGGACAGGTATTCCCGGGGAGCTGTTTTTT. The full variable domain, in which reference TRBV9 and TRBJ2-2 provide the parts outside the CDR3, is DSGVTQTPKHLITATGQRVTLRCSPRSGDLSVYWYQQSLDQGLQFLIQYYNGEERAKGNILERFSAQQFPDLHSELNLSSLELGDSALYFCASSVDWTGIPGELFFGEGSRLTVL.